A single T cell receptor beta chain is shown here with its context. No antigen is known for it. These data come from a study of cytomegalovirus exposure and HLA in healthy donors. PCR used 60 Vbeta primers and 13 Jbeta primers. Profiling relied on immunoSEQ multiplex PCR, and the TCRdb table lists in-frame clones only, not all of them. The sample includes 150,000 to 170,000 clones, about 80% of them seen just once. This CDR3 has 16 residues. With 4 bases removed from V and 0 bases from J, the gap between germline ends came to 17 bases. The germline gives CDR1 SGHNT, CDR2 YYREEE (reference sequence). Regarding the study as a whole: In an earlier analysis, in about 530 donors, most V segments appeared productive either ~87% or ~30% of the time.

The TCR was taken from a man in his thirties or forties in good health and CMV-seropositive. The sequenced sample was PBMCs. This sequence joins TRBV5-4 and TRBJ2-7; possible D gene TRBD2, 6 bases. CDR3 DNA sequence: TGTGCCAGCAGCGGACGGAGGGGTGGCGACTCCTACGAGCAGTACTTC. Its protein is CASSGRRGGDSYEQYF.